The 14 T cell receptor beta chains listed next were all sequenced from one sample in a study of radiotherapy plus CTLA-4 blockade in lung cancer. Sequenced by immunoSEQ multiplex PCR; TCRdb stores in-frame clones only, minus some. This sample yields approximately 46,000 clones, of which more than 75% are seen a single time; 25% to 35% belongs to the top ten. This sample comprised peripheral blood, obtained from a patient treated with radiotherapy plus ipilimumab. Source of these receptors: a human donor with non-small cell lung cancer whose response to radiotherapy plus ipilimumab could not be evaluated.

This chain links TRBV10-2 with TRBJ2-3; D call uncertain. The V end lost 2 bases, the J end lost 4 bases, and 10 bases lay between the germline ends. Germline CDR1 and CDR2: WSHSY and SAAADI. The CDR3 totals 14 residues. CDR3 loop: CASSEHRRSDTQYF. Written as DNA, the CDR3 is TGCGCCAGCAGTGAGCACAGAAGGTCAGATACGCAGTATTTT.

The V call is TRBV28, the J call TRBJ1-2; 9 bases are a match to TRBD1. Trimming at V came to 8 bases and at J to 4 bases, leaving 8 bases not matched to a gene. The CDR3 length is 14 residues. The germline V gene encodes CDR1 MDHEN and CDR2 SYDVKM. The CDR3, as DNA: TGTGCCAGCGGGCACTCGGGACAGGGCTATGGCTACACCTTC. It specifies CASGHSGQGYGYTF.

The chain couples TRBV7-5 to TRBJ2-7; the table's D call, TRBD1, has no DNA check behind it. TRBV7-5 is a pseudogene segment. This CDR3 region has 18 residues. CDR3 sequence reads: CARSLSRTNRGQRYEQYF. CDR3 nucleotide sequence: TGTGCCAGAAGCTTATCAAGAACTAACAGGGGGCAACGGTACGAGCAGTACTTC.

This chain links TRBV7-3 with TRBJ2-3; possible D gene TRBD2, 6 bases. This CDR3 is 16 amino acids long. V was clipped by 5 bases and J by 1 base, with 16 bases between them. Germline V gene lookup returns CDR1 SGHTA and CDR2 FQGTGA. The CDR3 region is CASSLWAGQGTDTQYF. CDR3 DNA: TGTGCCAGCAGCCTATGGGCGGGGCAGGGCACAGATACGCAGTATTTT.

The gene calls are TRBV6-1 and TRBJ1-4, with TRBD1 identical over 8 bases. Per germline, CDR1 MNHNS and CDR2 SASEGT. The V segment lost 2 bases and the J segment 5 bases; nucleotides outside the gene matches: 7. The CDR3 has 16 residues. CDR3 loop: CASSEWTGFGNEKLFF. CDR3 in DNA: TGTGCCAGCAGTGAATGGACAGGGTTTGGGAATGAAAAACTGTTTTTT.

The CDR3 DNA sequence: TGTGCCAGCAGTTTGAGGGGACAGCGTGAAAAACTGTTTTTT. Amino acids: CASSLRGQREKLFF. The rearrangement joins TRBV28 to TRBJ1-4; TRBD1 matches 7 bases. Germline CDR1 and CDR2: MDHEN and SYDVKM. CDR3 length equals 14 residues. With 3 bases clipped from V and 7 bases from J, the junction kept 5 bases outside the gene matches.

This chain's CDR3 is CASSSGQAGEKLFF. In nucleotides, the CDR3 is TGTGCCAGCAGCTCCGGACAGGCCGGGGAAAAACTGTTTTTT. The chain joins TRBV9 to TRBJ1-4; TRBD1 agrees at 7 bases. With 4 bases clipped from V and 8 bases from J, the junction kept 8 bases outside the gene matches. The CDR3 totals 14 residues. Germline V gives CDR1 SGDLS, CDR2 YYNGEE. Full variable domain (outside the CDR3, taken from reference TRBV9 and TRBJ1-4): DSGVTQTPKHLITATGQRVTLRCSPRSGDLSVYWYQQSLDQGLQFLIQYYNGEERAKGNILERFSAQQFPDLHSELNLSSLELGDSALYFCASSSGQAGEKLFFGSGTQLSVL.

The rearrangement links TRBV28 to TRBJ2-1; D possibly corresponds to TRBD1 (6 bases). Germline CDR1 is MDHEN and CDR2 is SYDVKM. This CDR3 spans 15 amino acids. Trimming removed 10 bases at V and 4 bases at J, with 20 bases between. CDR3 amino acids: CATSPDRSTYNEQFF. The CDR3 DNA reads as TGTGCCACCTCTCCTGACAGGTCTACGTACAATGAGCAGTTCTTC.

This chain connects TRBV7-9 to TRBJ2-7; D may be TRBD2 (6 bases). V lost 2 bases to trimming and J lost 6 bases, with 20 bases between them. CDR1 and CDR2 from the germline V gene are SEHNR and FQNEAQ (reference sequence). The CDR3 is 16 amino acids. CDR3: CASSLPLEGRIPEQYF. The CDR3 coding sequence is TGTGCCAGCAGCTTACCTTTGGAGGGCCGGATTCCCGAGCAGTACTTC. The variable domain in full, with the rest retrieved from reference TRBV7-9 and TRBJ2-7, is DTGVSQNPRHKITKRGQNVTFRCDPISEHNRLYWYRQTLGQGPEFLTYFQNEAQLEKSRLLSDRFSAERPKGSFSTLEIQRTEQGDSAMYLCASSLPLEGRIPEQYFGPGTRLTVT.

The genes are TRBV15 and TRBJ2-2; 10 bases are a match to TRBD2. This CDR3 is 15 amino acids long. CDR1 is LNHNV, CDR2 YYDKDF, per germline (reference sequence). V gave up 6 bases and J gave up 2 bases; unmatched junction bases: 3. The CDR3 here is CATRWTSGNTGELFF. The CDR3 nucleotides are TGTGCCACCAGATGGACTAGCGGAAACACCGGGGAGCTGTTTTTT.

On this clone itself: Germline is not matched at one junction end, which may reflect a read error. The DNA for the CDR3 is TGTGCTAGCAGCTCCGGTGGCTGGAGCGAGCAGTACTTC. Translated, it gives CASSSGGWSEQYF. V is TRBV7-7 and J is TRBJ2-7, with D unclear. The CDR3 loop spans 13 amino acids. Germline loops: CDR1 SSHAT, CDR2 FNYEAQ (reference sequence). The full variable domain, completed using reference TRBV7-7 and TRBJ2-7, is GAGVSQSPRYKVTKRGQDVTLRCDPISSHATLYWYQQALGQGPEFLTYFNYEAQPDKSGLPSDRFSAERPEGSISTLTIQRTEQRDSAMYRCASSSGGWSEQYFGPGTRLTVT.

The rearrangement links TRBV27 to TRBJ1-2; D is perhaps TRBD1 (5 bases). The CDR3 consists of 13 residues. Germline loops: CDR1 MNHEY, CDR2 SMNVEV (reference sequence). Trimming removed 2 bases at V and 4 bases at J, with 8 bases between. This CDR3 reads CASSLPGFYGYTF. The DNA of the CDR3 is TGTGCCAGCAGTTTACCAGGGTTCTATGGCTACACCTTC.

The V and J genes are TRBV25-1 and TRBJ1-3; maybe TRBD1 (5 bases). CDR3 length: 17 residues. Looked up from germline, CDR1 is MGHDK and CDR2 is SYGVNS. V shed 2 bases and J shed 0 bases, with 14 bases lying between them. This CDR3 reads CASSEKGGASSGNTIYF. The CDR3 nucleotides read TGTGCCAGCAGTGAAAAGGGAGGGGCCAGCTCTGGAAACACCATATATTTT.

This rearrangement joins TRBV2 to TRBJ2-1; 8 bases line up with TRBD1. Trimming removed 3 bases from V and 3 bases from J; junction bases left unmatched: 4. The CDR3 loop spans 15 amino acids. Looked up from germline, CDR1 is SNHLY and CDR2 is FYNNEI. The CDR3 coding sequence is TGTGCCAGCAGTGAGACACAGGGGGGCTACAATGAGCAGTTCTTC. Amino acids: CASSETQGGYNEQFF.